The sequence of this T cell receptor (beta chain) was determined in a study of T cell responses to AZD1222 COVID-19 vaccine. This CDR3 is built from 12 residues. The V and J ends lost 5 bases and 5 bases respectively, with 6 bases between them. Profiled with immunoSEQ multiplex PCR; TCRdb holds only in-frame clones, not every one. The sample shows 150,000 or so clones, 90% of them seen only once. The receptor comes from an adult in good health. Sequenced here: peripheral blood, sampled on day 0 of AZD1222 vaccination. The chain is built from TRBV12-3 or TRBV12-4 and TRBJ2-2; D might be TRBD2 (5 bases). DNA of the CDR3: TGTGCCAGCAGTGGGGAGACCGGGGAGCTGTTTTTT. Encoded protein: CASSGETGELFF.